The clone carrying this T cell receptor beta chain was counted many times. Its antigen remains unidentified. Germline V gene lookup returns CDR1 WSHSY and CDR2 SAAADI. The CDR3 runs to 15 residues. Trimming removed 6 bases from V and 2 bases from J, with 16 bases in between. Unique molecular identifiers were built into the TCRbeta library. TCRdb passed the PCR reads through MiXCR, listing each CDR3 protein once. This sample carries under 35,000 distinct CDR3 sequences, roughly a sixth of them seen once, and the ten largest clones take around 33%. The data belong to a study of T-cell reconstitution after alpha-beta-depleted transplantation in children. Overall study findings and caveats: By one year post-transplant, T-cell counts and diversity largely arose from T cells that were newly produced. Expanded graft clones numbering several hundred reportedly gave rise to alpha-beta T cells about two months after transplant. For some patients, TCRbeta diversity was high at day 60 because of recipient T cells and thymic progenitors that survived.

Specimen: PBMCs, mostly from graft donor cells, collected 60 days after TCRalphabeta/CD19-depleted stem cell transplant. The origin of this receptor is a male patient between 2 and 15 years old who had a stem cell transplant for acute lymphoblastic leukemia, so the T cells may come from the graft donor. V and J are TRBV10-2 and TRBJ2-5; possible D gene TRBD2, 6 bases. CDR3 amino acids: CASSGWTKPQETQYF. As DNA, the CDR3 is TGCGCCAGCAGCGGATGGACTAAACCACAAGAGACCCAGTACTTC.